The 14 T cell receptor beta chains listed next were all sequenced from one sample in a study of T cell responses to AZD1222 COVID-19 vaccine. The protocol was immunoSEQ multiplex PCR, while the TCRdb copy is restricted to in-frame clones and leaves out a portion. The sample lists around 78,000 clones, about nine tenths seen once, with 3% to 3.5% in the top ten. The input for sequencing was peripheral blood, taken 28 days after the second AZD1222 dose. These receptor sequences come from an adult who received the AZD1222 COVID-19 vaccine.

This chain connects TRBV7-6 to TRBJ2-1; perhaps TRBD2 as D (7 bases). Deletions cut 2 bases from V and 8 bases from J, with 16 bases between. Germline V lookup: CDR1 SGHVS, CDR2 FNYEAQ. This CDR3 contains 15 residues. CDR3 coding DNA: TGTGCCAGCAGCTTAAGTACAGGGAGGGTCCATGAGCAGTTCTTC. Amino acids: CASSLSTGRVHEQFF.

The J gene is TRBJ2-4, the V gene TRBV11-2; D gene uncertain. Germline lookup yields CDR1 SGHAT and CDR2 FQNNGV. The length of the CDR3 is 13 residues. Trimming left V 1 base short and J 7 bases short, with 8 bases between. The CDR3: CASSLVHPNIQYF. The DNA of the CDR3 is TGTGCCAGCAGCTTAGTTCACCCCAACATTCAGTACTTC.

The gene calls are TRBV9 and TRBJ2-2; D might be TRBD1 (5 bases). Germline assignment: CDR1 SGDLS and CDR2 YYNGEE. Trimming shortened V by 0 bases and J by 6 bases, and 15 bases separated the two germline ends. The CDR3 length is 16 residues. The CDR3 sequence is CASSVEQGSVAGELFF. The CDR3 DNA follows: TGTGCCAGCAGCGTAGAGCAGGGTAGTGTGGCCGGGGAGCTGTTTTTT. Complete variable domain (other parts from reference TRBV9 and TRBJ2-2): DSGVTQTPKHLITATGQRVTLRCSPRSGDLSVYWYQQSLDQGLQFLIQYYNGEERAKGNILERFSAQQFPDLHSELNLSSLELGDSALYFCASSVEQGSVAGELFFGEGSRLTVL.

This clone showed up just once. The V gene is TRBV30, the J gene TRBJ1-5; D unclear. This CDR3 spans 14 amino acids. The germline CDR1 and CDR2 sequences are GTSNPN and SVGIG (reference sequence). The ends were cut back, 3 bases at V and 11 bases at J, with 20 bases in the middle. CDR3 region: CAWRSPRLPGSQHF. CDR3 coding DNA: TGTGCCTGGAGGAGCCCCCGCCTGCCAGGCTCCCAGCATTTT.

The chain uses TRBV12-2 and TRBJ1-1. TRBV12-2 is labeled a pseudogene. The CDR3 sequence is 9 residues long. The CDR3 reads CARLPEAFF. The CDR3 nucleotides are TGTGCACGTCTTCCTGAAGCTTTCTTT.

The rearrangement joins TRBV7-6 to TRBJ2-3; D unresolved. V dropped 1 base and J dropped 0 bases, with 5 bases sitting between them. In germline, CDR1 is SGHVS, CDR2 FNYEAQ. The CDR3 totals 14 residues. The CDR3 DNA sequence: TGTGCCAGCAGCTTAGGCCTTAGCACAGATACGCAGTATTTT. It codes for CASSLGLSTDTQYF. Supplemented by reference TRBV7-6 and TRBJ2-3, the full variable domain reads GAGVSQSPRYKVTKRGQDVALRCDPISGHVSLYWYRQALGQGPEFLTYFNYEAQQDKSGLPNDRFSAERPEGSISTLTIQRTEQRDSAMYRCASSLGLSTDTQYFGPGTRLTVL.

The chain recombines TRBV12-3 or TRBV12-4 with TRBJ1-5, with D possibly matching TRBD1 (5 bases). V was clipped by 3 bases and J by 7 bases, with 10 bases between them. The CDR3 is 13 residues long. CDR3 bases: TGTGCCAGCAGTTTTCAAGGGGTCCAGCCCCAGCATTTT. Its translation is CASSFQGVQPQHF.

This rearrangement joins TRBV6-5 to TRBJ1-6, with D possibly matching TRBD1 (5 bases). Per the germline V gene, CDR1 is MNHEY and CDR2 is SVGAGI. The germline V and J ends were trimmed by 6 bases and 9 bases, with 12 bases remaining between them. The CDR3 totals 13 residues. The CDR3 DNA is TGTGCCAGCAGCCGGGGGAAGGGTTCACCCCTCCACTTT. Its protein is CASSRGKGSPLHF.

The chain combines TRBV9 with TRBJ2-1; D is unresolved. The V gene's germline CDR1 is SGDLS and CDR2 YYNGEE. This CDR3 comprises 13 residues. With 1 base removed from V and 10 bases from J, the gap between germline ends came to 12 bases. Written as DNA, the CDR3 is TGTGCCAGCAGCGTAACCGCGAGTGGCGAGCAGTTCTTC. Translated, it gives CASSVTASGEQFF.

The DNA for the CDR3 is TGCGCCAGCAGCTTGGTACCGGGGAGCTCCTACAATGAGCAGTTCTTC. Translation gives CASSLVPGSSYNEQFF. This rearrangement joins TRBV5-1 to TRBJ2-1, with a tentative D call TRBD2 (5 bases). This CDR3 comprises 16 residues. Germline V CDR1 and CDR2: SGHRS, YFSETQ. V lost 0 bases, J lost 0 bases, and 10 bases lay in between. Based on the CDR3 plus reference TRBV5-1 and TRBJ2-1, the full variable domain is KAGVTQTPRYLIKTRGQQVTLSCSPISGHRSVSWYQQTPGQGLQFLFEYFSETQRNKGNFPGRFSGRQFSNSRSEMNVSTLELGDSALYLCASSLVPGSSYNEQFFGPGTRLTVL.

This sequence joins TRBV10-3 and TRBJ2-7; TRBD1 matches at 10 bases. The junction had 7 bases not matched to a gene; V was cut back by 7 bases and J by 4 bases. The germline gives CDR1 ENHRY, CDR2 SYGVKD. This CDR3 is 14 amino acids long. The CDR3 DNA reads TGTGCCATCACCACCGGGACAGGGGATTACGAGCAGTACTTC. Its protein product is CAITTGTGDYEQYF.

The rearrangement joins TRBV7-2 to TRBJ1-3, with D hard to call. CDR1 is SGHTA, CDR2 FQGNSA, per germline. The CDR3 consists of 11 residues. Trimming cost V 1 base and J 7 bases, with 2 bases left between them. This chain's CDR3 is CASSLGNTIYF. The CDR3 DNA reads as TGTGCCAGCAGCTTAGGTAACACCATATATTTT. Based on the CDR3 plus reference TRBV7-2 and TRBJ1-3, the full variable domain is GAGVSQSPSNKVTEKGKDVELRCDPISGHTALYWYRQSLGQGLEFLIYFQGNSAPDKSGLPSDRFSAERTGGSVSTLTIQRTQQEDSAVYLCASSLGNTIYFGEGSWLTVV.

The chain combines TRBV2 with TRBJ2-3, with 12 bases aligning to TRBD2. CDR3 length: 16 residues. Germline values: CDR1 SNHLY, CDR2 FYNNEI. V lost 3 bases and J lost 4; bases outside the gene matches: 5. CDR3 DNA: TGTGCCAGCAGTGATTTCACTAGCGGGAGGTCAGATACGCAGTATTTT. Translating gives CASSDFTSGRSDTQYF.

To note about this clone: Other DNA sequences in this specimen translate into the identical CDR3. The genes are TRBV5-1 and TRBJ1-5, with TRBD1 identical over 9 bases. Germline lookup yields CDR1 SGHRS and CDR2 YFSETQ. This CDR3 spans 16 amino acids. V gave up 0 bases and J gave up 7 bases; unmatched junction bases: 8. Here the CDR3 reads CASSLAPTGGGQPQHF. In DNA form, the CDR3 reads TGCGCCAGCAGCTTGGCCCCTACAGGGGGCGGGCAGCCCCAGCATTTT.